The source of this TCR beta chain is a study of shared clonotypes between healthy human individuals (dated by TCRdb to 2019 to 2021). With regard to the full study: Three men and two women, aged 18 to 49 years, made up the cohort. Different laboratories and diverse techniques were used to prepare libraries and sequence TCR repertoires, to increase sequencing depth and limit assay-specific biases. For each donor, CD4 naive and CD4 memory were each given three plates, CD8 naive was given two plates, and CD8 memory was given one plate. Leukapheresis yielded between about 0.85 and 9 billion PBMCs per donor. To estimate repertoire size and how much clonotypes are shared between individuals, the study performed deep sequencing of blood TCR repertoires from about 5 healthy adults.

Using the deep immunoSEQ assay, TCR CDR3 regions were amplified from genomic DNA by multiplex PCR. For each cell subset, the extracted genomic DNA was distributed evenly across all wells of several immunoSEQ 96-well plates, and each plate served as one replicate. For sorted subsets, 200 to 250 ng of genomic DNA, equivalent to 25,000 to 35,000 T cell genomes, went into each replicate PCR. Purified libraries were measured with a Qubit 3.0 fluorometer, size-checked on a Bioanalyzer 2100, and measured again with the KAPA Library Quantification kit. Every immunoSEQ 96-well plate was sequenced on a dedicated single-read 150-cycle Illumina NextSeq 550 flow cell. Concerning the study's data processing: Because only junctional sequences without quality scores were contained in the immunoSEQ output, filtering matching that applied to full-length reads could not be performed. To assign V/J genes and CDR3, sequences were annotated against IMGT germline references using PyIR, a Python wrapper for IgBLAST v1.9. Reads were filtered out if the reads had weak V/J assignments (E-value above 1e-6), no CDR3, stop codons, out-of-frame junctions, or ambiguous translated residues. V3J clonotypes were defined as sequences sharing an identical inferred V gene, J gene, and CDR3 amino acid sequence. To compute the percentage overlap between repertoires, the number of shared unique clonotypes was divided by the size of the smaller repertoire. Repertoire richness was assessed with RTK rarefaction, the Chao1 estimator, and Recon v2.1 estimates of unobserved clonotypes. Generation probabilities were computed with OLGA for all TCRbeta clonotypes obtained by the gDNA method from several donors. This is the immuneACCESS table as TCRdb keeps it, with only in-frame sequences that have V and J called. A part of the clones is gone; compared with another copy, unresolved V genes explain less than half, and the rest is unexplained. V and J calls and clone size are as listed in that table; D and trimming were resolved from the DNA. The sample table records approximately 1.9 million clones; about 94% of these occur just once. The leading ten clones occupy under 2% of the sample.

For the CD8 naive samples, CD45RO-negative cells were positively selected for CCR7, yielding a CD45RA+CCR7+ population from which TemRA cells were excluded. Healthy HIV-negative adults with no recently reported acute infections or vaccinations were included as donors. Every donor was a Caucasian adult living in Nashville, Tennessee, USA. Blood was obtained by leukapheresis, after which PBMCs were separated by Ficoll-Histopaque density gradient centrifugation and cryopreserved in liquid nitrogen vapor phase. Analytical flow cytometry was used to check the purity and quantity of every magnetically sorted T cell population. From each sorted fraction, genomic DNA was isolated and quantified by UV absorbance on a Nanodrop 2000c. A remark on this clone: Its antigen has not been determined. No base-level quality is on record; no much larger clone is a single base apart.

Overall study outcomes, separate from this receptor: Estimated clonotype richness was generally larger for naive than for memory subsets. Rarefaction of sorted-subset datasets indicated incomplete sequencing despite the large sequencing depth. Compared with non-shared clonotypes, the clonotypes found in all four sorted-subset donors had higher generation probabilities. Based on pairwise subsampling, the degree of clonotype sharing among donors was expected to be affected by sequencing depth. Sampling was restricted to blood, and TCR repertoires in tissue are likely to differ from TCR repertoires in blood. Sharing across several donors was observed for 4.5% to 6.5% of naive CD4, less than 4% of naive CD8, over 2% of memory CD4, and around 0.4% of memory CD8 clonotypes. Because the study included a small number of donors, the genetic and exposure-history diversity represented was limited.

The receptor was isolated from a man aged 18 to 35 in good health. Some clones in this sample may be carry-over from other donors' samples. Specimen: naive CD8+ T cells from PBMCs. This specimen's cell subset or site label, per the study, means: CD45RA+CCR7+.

The DNA sequence follows: TGCGCCAGCAGCCAGGACTATGGGACAGATACGCAGTATTTT. This is translated as CASSQDYGTDTQYF. In this chain, TRBV4-3 is recombined with TRBJ2-3; matching of 6 bases hints at TRBD2 as the D gene. Spanning cysteine to phenylalanine, the CDR3 consists of 14 amino acids. Only the CDR3 part of the read is kept: 42 bases, read in frame from the first base. Taken from the germline V gene, the CDR1 and CDR2 loops are LGHNA and YSLEER. At the junction V is shortened by 3 bases and J by 3 bases, with 10 bases in between.